Listed here is a single T cell receptor (beta chain). The table came from immunoSEQ multiplex PCR; TCRdb's copy has only in-frame clones and leaves some out. The data show 70,000 to 95,000 clones, with roughly 96% seen just once and 0.025% to 0.035% held by the top ten. These data are taken from a study of siplizumab effects on memory and regulatory T cells. Germline V gene data show CDR1 as ENHRY and CDR2 as SYGVKD. This CDR3 region has 14 residues. Trimming took 3 bases from V and 7 from J, leaving 10 bases between them. The chain joins TRBV10-3 to TRBJ1-6; D is possibly TRBD1 (5 bases). Sequencing was done on a sample of naive CD4+ T cells sorted from blood. This receptor was obtained from a human donor in good health. The chain's CDR3 is CAISDSGGNSPLHF. In DNA, the CDR3 is TGTGCCATCAGTGATTCGGGGGGAAATTCACCCCTCCACTTT.